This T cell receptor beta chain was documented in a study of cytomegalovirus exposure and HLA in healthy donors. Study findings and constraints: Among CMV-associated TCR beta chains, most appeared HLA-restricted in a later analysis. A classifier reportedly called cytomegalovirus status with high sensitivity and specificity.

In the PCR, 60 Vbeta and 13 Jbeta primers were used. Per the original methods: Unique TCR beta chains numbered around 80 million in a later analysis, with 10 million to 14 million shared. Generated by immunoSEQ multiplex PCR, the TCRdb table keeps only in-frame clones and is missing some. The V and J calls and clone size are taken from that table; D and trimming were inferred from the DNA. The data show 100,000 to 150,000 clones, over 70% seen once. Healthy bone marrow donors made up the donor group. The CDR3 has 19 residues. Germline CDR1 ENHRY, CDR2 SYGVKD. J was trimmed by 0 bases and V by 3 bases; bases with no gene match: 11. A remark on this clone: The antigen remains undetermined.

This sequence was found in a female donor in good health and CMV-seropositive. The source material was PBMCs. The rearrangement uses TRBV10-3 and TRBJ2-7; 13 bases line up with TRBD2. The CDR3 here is CAISDPGLAGASISYEQYF. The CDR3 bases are TGTGCCATCAGTGACCCTGGACTAGCGGGGGCCTCCATCTCCTACGAGCAGTACTTC.